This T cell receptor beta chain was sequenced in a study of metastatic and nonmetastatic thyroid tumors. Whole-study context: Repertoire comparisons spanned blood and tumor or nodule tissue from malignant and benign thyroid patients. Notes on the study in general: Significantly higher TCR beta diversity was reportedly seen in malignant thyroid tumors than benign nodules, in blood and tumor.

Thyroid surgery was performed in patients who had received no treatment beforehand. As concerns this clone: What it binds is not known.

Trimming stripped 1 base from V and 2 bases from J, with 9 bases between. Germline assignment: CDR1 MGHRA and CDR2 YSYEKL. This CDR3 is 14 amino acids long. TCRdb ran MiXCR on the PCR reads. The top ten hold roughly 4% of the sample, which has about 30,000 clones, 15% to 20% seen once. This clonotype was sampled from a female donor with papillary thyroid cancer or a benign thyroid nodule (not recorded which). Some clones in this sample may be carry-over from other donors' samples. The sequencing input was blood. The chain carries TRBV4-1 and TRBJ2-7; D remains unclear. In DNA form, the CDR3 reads TGCGCCAGCAGCCAAGCGTCCCGGACCTACGAGCAGTACTTC. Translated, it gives CASSQASRTYEQYF.